The entry below gives a single TCR beta chain sequence along with its context. Its antigen is currently unknown. Using its own MiXCR run on the 5' RACE reads, TCRdb lists one record per CDR3 protein. The profile shows about 100,000 distinct CDR3 sequences, 5.9% of them singletons. This sample is part of a study of identical twins. Findings of the study overall: The study based its conclusions on cross-sectional statistical analysis and did not follow the same donors. Part of the zero-insertion signal could reflect confounding by invariant MAIT and iNKT cells.

This TCR came from a woman aged 45-65 years in good health. Specimen: memory T cells sorted from blood.

CDR3 amino acids: CSARDLGSPTGFF. The CDR3 coding sequence is TGCAGTGCTAGAGATCTCGGGAGTCCCACAGGGTTCTTC. V usage is TRBV20-1 and J usage is TRBJ2-1; weak D call: TRBD2 (6 bases). V was shortened by 0 bases and J by 15 bases, with 18 bases between the two germline ends. Germline V lookup: CDR1 DFQATT, CDR2 SNEGSKA (reference sequence). The CDR3 is 13 residues long.